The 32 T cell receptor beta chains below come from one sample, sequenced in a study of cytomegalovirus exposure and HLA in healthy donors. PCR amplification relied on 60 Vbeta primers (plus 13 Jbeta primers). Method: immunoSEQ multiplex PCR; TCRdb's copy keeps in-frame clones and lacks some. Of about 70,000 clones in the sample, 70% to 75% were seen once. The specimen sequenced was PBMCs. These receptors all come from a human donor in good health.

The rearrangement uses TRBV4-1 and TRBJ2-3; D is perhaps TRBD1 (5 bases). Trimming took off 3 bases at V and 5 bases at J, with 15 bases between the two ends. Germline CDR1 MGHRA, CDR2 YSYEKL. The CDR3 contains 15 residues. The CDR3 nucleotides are TGCGCCAGCAGCCAGGGGCTAGAGTTAGGAGATACGCAGTATTTT. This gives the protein CASSQGLELGDTQYF.

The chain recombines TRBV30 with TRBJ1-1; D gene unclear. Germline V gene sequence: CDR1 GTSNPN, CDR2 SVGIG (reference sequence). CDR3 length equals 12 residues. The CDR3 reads CARRAGNTEAFF. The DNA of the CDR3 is TGTGCTCGGAGGGCGGGGAACACTGAAGCTTTCTTT.

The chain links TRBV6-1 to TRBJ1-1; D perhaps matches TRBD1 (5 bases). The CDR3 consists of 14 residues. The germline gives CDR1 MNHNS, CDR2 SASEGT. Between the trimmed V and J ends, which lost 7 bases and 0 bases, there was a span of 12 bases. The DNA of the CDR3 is TGTGCCAGCAACTTAGACAGATTGAACACTGAAGCTTTCTTT. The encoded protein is CASNLDRLNTEAFF.

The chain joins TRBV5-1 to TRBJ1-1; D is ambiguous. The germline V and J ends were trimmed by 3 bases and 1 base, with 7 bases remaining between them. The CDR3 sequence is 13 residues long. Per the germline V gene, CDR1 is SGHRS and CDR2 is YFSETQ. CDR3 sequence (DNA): TGCGCCAGCAGCTACCAGGCGAACACTGAAGCTTTCTTT. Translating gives CASSYQANTEAFF. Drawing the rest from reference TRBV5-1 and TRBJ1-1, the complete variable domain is KAGVTQTPRYLIKTRGQQVTLSCSPISGHRSVSWYQQTPGQGLQFLFEYFSETQRNKGNFPGRFSGRQFSNSRSEMNVSTLELGDSALYLCASSYQANTEAFFGQGTRLTVV.

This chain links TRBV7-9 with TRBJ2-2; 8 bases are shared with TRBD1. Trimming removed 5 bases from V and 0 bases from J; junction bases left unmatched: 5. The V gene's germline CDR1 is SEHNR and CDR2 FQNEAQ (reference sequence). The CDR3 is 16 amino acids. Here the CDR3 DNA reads TGTGCCAGCAGCCCTTGGACAGGGACGAACACCGGGGAGCTGTTTTTT. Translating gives CASSPWTGTNTGELFF. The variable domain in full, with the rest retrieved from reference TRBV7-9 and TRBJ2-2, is DTGVSQNPRHKITKRGQNVTFRCDPISEHNRLYWYRQTLGQGPEFLTYFQNEAQLEKSRLLSDRFSAERPKGSFSTLEIQRTEQGDSAMYLCASSPWTGTNTGELFFGEGSRLTVL.

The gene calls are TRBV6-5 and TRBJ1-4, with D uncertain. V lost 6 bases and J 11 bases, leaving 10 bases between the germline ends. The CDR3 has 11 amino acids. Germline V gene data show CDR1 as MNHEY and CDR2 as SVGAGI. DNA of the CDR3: TGTGCCAGCAGATATGGCTTTAAACTGTTTTTT. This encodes CASRYGFKLFF.

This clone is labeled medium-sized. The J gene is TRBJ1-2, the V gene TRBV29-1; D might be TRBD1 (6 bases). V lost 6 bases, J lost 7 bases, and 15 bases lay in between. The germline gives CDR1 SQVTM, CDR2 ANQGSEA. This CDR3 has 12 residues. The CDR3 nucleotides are TGCAGCGTGGGGGTTGGGGGCCCTGGCTACACCTTC. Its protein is CSVGVGGPGYTF. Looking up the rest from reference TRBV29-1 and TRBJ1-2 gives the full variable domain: SAVISQKPSRDICQRGTSLTIQCQVDSQVTMMFWYRQQPGQSLTLIATANQGSEATYESGFVIDKFPISRPNLTFSTLTVSNMSPEDSSIYLCSVGVGGPGYTFGSGTRLTVV.

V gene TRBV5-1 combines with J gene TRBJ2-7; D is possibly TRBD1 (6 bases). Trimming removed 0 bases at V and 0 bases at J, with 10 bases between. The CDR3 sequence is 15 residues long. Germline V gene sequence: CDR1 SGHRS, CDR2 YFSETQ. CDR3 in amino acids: CASSLEQDSSYEQYF. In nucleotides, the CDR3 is TGCGCCAGCAGCTTGGAACAGGACAGCTCCTACGAGCAGTACTTC. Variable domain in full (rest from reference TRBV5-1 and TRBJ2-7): KAGVTQTPRYLIKTRGQQVTLSCSPISGHRSVSWYQQTPGQGLQFLFEYFSETQRNKGNFPGRFSGRQFSNSRSEMNVSTLELGDSALYLCASSLEQDSSYEQYFGPGTRLTVT.

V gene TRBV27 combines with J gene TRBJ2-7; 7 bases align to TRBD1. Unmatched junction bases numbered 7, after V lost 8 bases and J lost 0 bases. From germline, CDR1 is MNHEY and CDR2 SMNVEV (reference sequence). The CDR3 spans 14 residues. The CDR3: CASGRQGGSYEQYF. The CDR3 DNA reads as TGTGCCAGCGGGCGACAGGGCGGCTCCTACGAGCAGTACTTC.

The CDR3 is CAWITGPETQYF. CDR3 coding DNA: TGTGCCTGGATCACAGGGCCGGAGACCCAGTACTTC. The chain recombines TRBV30 with TRBJ2-5; a possible D gene is TRBD1 (6 bases). The CDR3 contains 12 residues. Trimming left V 4 bases short and J 5 bases short, with 11 bases between. Germline CDR1 and CDR2: GTSNPN and SVGIG (reference sequence). The full variable domain, in which reference TRBV30 and TRBJ2-5 provide the parts outside the CDR3, is SQTIHQWPATLVQPVGSPLSLECTVEGTSNPNLYWYRQAAGRGLQLLFYSVGIGQISSEVPQNLSASRPQDRQFILSSKKLLLSDSGFYLCAWITGPETQYFGPGTRLLVL.

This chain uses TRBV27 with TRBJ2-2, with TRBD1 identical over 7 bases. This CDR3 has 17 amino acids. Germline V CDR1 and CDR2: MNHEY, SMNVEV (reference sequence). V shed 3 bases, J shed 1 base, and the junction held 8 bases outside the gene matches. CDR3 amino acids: CASSFNPDRLNTGELFF. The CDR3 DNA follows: TGTGCCAGCAGTTTTAATCCGGACAGGCTGAACACCGGGGAGCTGTTTTTT.

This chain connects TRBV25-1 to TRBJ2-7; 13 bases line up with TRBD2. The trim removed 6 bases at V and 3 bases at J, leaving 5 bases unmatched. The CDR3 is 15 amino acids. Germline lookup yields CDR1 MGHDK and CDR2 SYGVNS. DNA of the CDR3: TGTGCCAGCAGGTCCGGGACTAGCGGGGACTACGAGCAGTACTTC. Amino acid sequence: CASRSGTSGDYEQYF.

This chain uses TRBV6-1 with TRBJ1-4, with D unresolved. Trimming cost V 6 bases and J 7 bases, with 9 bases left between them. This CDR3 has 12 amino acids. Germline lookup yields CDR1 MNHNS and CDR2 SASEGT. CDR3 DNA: TGTGCCAGCAGACAGTTCACTGAAAAACTGTTTTTT. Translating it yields CASRQFTEKLFF.

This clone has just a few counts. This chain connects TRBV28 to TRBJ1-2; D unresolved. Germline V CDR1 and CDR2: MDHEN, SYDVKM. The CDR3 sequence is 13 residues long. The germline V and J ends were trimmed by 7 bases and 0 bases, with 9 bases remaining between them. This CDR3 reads CASNEPANYGYTF. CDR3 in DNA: TGTGCCAGCAATGAACCGGCTAACTATGGCTACACCTTC.

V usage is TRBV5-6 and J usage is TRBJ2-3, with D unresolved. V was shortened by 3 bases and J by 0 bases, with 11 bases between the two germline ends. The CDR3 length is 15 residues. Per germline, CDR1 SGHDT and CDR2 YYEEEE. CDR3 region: CASSSHVTSTDTQYF. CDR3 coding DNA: TGTGCCAGCAGCTCTCACGTAACTAGCACAGATACGCAGTATTTT.

The CDR3 reads CASSESGRPNEQFF. The CDR3 region has the DNA TGTGCCAGCAGTGAGAGCGGGAGACCCAATGAGCAGTTCTTC. The chain uses TRBV7-8 and TRBJ2-1, with 8 bases fitting TRBD2. Looked up from germline, CDR1 is SGHVS and CDR2 is FQNEAQ. This CDR3 has 14 amino acids. V lost 6 bases, J lost 6 bases, and 7 bases stayed unmatched.

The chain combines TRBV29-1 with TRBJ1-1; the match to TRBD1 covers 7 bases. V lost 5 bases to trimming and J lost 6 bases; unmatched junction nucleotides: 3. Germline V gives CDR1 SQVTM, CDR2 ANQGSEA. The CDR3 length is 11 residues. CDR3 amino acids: CSVSGTAEAFF. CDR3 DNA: TGCAGCGTTTCCGGGACAGCTGAAGCTTTCTTT.

CDR3 protein: CASSFPPRDSPYEQYF. CDR3 sequence (DNA): TGTGCCAGCAGTTTCCCACCCCGGGATTCTCCCTACGAGCAGTACTTC. The chain has TRBV27 and TRBJ2-7; possible D gene TRBD2, 5 bases. V was cut by 3 bases and J by 2 bases, with 17 bases left in between. Germline-derived CDR1 and CDR2 are MNHEY and SMNVEV (reference sequence). This CDR3 has 16 residues.

Written as DNA, the CDR3 is TGCGCCAGCAGTGCACTAGCGGGAGTAGACGGTGAGCAGTTCTTC. Its protein product is CASSALAGVDGEQFF. The chain has TRBV10-1 and TRBJ2-1; 11 bases match TRBD2. With 4 bases clipped from V and 9 bases from J, the junction kept 8 bases outside the gene matches. In germline, CDR1 is WNHNN, CDR2 SYGVQD (reference sequence). This CDR3 comprises 15 residues.

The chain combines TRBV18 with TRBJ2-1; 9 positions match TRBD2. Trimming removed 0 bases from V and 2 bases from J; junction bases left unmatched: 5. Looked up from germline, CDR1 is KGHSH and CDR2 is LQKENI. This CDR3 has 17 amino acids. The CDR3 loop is CASSPPGLAETYNEQFF. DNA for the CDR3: TGTGCCAGCTCACCACCGGGACTAGCTGAAACCTACAATGAGCAGTTCTTC.

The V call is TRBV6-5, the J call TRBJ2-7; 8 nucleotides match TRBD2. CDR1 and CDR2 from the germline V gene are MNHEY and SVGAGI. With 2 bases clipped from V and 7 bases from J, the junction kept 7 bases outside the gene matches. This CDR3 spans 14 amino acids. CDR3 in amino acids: CASSYNRGGYEQYF. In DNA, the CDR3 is TGTGCCAGCAGTTACAATCGGGGGGGGTATGAGCAGTACTTC.

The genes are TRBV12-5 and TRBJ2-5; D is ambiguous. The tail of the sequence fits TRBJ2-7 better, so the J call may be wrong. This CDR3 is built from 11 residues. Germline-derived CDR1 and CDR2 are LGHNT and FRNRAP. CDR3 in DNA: TGTGCTAGTGGTTTGAAGAGCGAGCAGTACTTC. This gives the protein CASGLKSEQYF.

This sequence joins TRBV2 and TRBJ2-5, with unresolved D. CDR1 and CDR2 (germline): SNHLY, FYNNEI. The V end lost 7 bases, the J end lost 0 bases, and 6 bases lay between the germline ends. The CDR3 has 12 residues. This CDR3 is CASTLYQETQYF. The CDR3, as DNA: TGTGCCAGCACCCTGTACCAAGAGACCCAGTACTTC.

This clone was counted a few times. The CDR3 region is CASRVDRGTGAFF. CDR3 coding DNA: TGTGCCAGCAGGGTGGACAGGGGAACGGGAGCTTTCTTT. The chain uses TRBV6-1 and TRBJ1-1; 9 nucleotides agree with TRBD1. This CDR3 is built from 13 residues. Germline values: CDR1 MNHNS, CDR2 SASEGT. V shed 6 bases and J 10 bases; nucleotides not matched to a gene: 9.

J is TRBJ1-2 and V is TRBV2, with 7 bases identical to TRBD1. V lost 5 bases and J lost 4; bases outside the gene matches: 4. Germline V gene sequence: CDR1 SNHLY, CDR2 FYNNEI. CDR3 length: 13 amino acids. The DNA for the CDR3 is TGTGCCAGCAGTCGGGACAGCCCCTATGGCTACACCTTC. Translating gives CASSRDSPYGYTF.

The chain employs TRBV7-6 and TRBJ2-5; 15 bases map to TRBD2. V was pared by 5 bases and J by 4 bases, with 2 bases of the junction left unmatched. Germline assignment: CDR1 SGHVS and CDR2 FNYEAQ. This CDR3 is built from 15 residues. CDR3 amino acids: CASSPGLAGGETQYF. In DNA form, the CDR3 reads TGTGCCAGCAGCCCGGGACTAGCGGGAGGAGAGACCCAGTACTTC.

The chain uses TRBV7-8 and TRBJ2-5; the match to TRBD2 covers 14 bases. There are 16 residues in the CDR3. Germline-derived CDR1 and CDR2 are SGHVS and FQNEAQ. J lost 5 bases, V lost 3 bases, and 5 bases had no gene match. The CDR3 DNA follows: TGTGCCAGCAGCTTGGGACTAGCGGGAGTTGGGGAGACCCAGTACTTC. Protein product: CASSLGLAGVGETQYF.

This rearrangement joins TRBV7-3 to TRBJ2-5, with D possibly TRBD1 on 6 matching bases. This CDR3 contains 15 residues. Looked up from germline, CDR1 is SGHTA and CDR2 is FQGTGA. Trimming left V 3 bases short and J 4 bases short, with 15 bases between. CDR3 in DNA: TGTGCCAGCAGCTTGTATGGACAGCCTTCAGAGACCCAGTACTTC. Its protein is CASSLYGQPSETQYF.

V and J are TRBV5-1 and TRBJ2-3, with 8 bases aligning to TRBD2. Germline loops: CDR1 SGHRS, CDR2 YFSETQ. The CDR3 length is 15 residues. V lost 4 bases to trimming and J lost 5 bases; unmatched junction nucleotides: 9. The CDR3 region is CASSLSGSRGDTQYF. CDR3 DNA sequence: TGCGCCAGCAGCCTAAGCGGGAGTCGAGGAGATACGCAGTATTTT.

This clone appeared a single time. The CDR3 coding sequence is TGTGCCTTTACCGGAGACCTCTCCGGGACTAGCCTCACGGAGCAGTACTTC. It codes for CAFTGDLSGTSLTEQYF. The gene calls are TRBV30 and TRBJ2-7; TRBD2 aligns across 9 bases. Trimming removed 7 bases from V and 7 bases from J; junction bases left unmatched: 23. This CDR3 is built from 17 residues. Germline CDR1 and CDR2: GTSNPN and SVGIG (reference sequence).

CDR3 DNA: TGCAGCGTTGAATTTTACGACCGGGGGACAGATACGCAGTATTTT. This encodes CSVEFYDRGTDTQYF. The chain carries TRBV29-1 and TRBJ2-3, with D perhaps TRBD2 (6 bases). Deletions cut 2 bases from V and 3 bases from J, with 15 bases between. The CDR3 spans 15 residues. The germline V gene has CDR1 SQVTM and CDR2 ANQGSEA.

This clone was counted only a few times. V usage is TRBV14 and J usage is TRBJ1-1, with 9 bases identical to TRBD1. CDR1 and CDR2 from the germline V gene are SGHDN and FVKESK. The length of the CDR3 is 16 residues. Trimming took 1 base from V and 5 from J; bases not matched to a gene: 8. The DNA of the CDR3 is TGTGCCAGCAGCCAAGCTGGACAGGGGTCGGAGACTGAAGCTTTCTTT. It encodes CASSQAGQGSETEAFF.